This T cell receptor beta chain came from a study of PD-1 blockade in classical Hodgkin lymphoma. Study at large: The nivolumab dose that patients received was 3 mg/kg, given intravenously every 2 weeks.

The method was immunoSEQ multiplex PCR; TCRdb's version includes in-frame clones alone and lacks a portion of them. The table records approximately 160,000 clones, nearly 80% of them present only once. General observations from the study: Significantly greater TCR diversity emerged by C4D1 in CD4+ cells but not CD8+ cells. Complete responders' baseline diversity resembled that of newly diagnosed patients.

On this clone: Its target is unknown.

Trimming took off 5 bases at V and 7 bases at J, with 15 bases between the two ends. Germline values: CDR1 SGHNT, CDR2 YENEEA. This CDR3 contains 13 residues. Relapses following autologous stem cell transplantation were seen in all patients, with brentuximab vedotin exposure varying. The chain links TRBV11-3 to TRBJ2-7; D is possibly TRBD1 or TRBD2 (5 bases each). This clonotype was obtained from a human donor with classical Hodgkin lymphoma. The starting material was peripheral blood mononuclear cells (PBMCs), obtained before the second cycle of nivolumab. The CDR3 loop reads CASSLREGSEQYF. The DNA of the CDR3 is TGTGCCAGCAGCCTCCGAGAGGGGTCGGAGCAGTACTTC. The whole variable domain, filled in from reference TRBV11-3 and TRBJ2-7, reads EAGVVQSPRYKIIEKKQPVAFWCNPISGHNTLYWYLQNLGQGPELLIRYENEEAVDDSQLPKDRFSAERLKGVDSTLKIQPAELGDSAVYLCASSLREGSEQYFGPGTRLTVT.